The T cell receptor (beta chain) described here comes from a study of shared clonotypes between healthy human individuals. General observations from the study: Shared across four donors were roughly 4.8% of the naive CD4 clonotypes. Naive subsets tended to show greater estimated richness than memory subsets.

Produced via immunoSEQ multiplex PCR; TCRdb's table is partial and in-frame only. The sample includes about 2.2 million clones, just over 90% of them seen just once. The ends were cut back, 1 base at V and 4 bases at J, with 12 bases in the middle. Germline-derived CDR1 and CDR2 are SGHRS and YFSETQ. This CDR3 comprises 14 residues. This clone came up once. Its specificity is not known. CD45RO-negative, CCR7-positively selected cells formed the naive CD8 fraction, excluding terminally differentiated effector memory CD45RA+ cells. This chain links TRBV5-1 with TRBJ2-7, with D maybe TRBD1 (5 bases). Sequenced: naive CD8+ T cells from PBMCs. The receptor was derived from a man younger than 35 in good health. Some clones in this sample may be carry-over from other donors' samples. This chain's CDR3 is CASSLWGTSYEQYF. For the CDR3, the DNA is TGCGCCAGCAGCTTGTGGGGCACAAGTTACGAGCAGTACTTC.